What follows are 7 T cell receptor beta chains derived from one specimen sequenced in a study of cytotoxic CD8 clonotypes in ibrutinib-treated CLL. The table came from immunoSEQ multiplex PCR; TCRdb's copy has only in-frame clones and leaves some out. The data show more than 75,000 clones, approximately 77% seen once. Material: PBMCs, obtained after 24 months of ibrutinib treatment. The source of these receptors is a human donor with chronic lymphocytic leukemia.

This clone was found a few times. The CDR3 DNA reads TGTGCCAGCAGCCTTGGCTTTAGCGGGAGGAACTACAATGAGCAGTTCTTC. Its translation is CASSLGFSGRNYNEQFF. The rearrangement uses TRBV9 and TRBJ2-1; 10 positions agree with TRBD2. Germline V gives CDR1 SGDLS, CDR2 YYNGEE. This CDR3 has 17 amino acids. After removal of 4 bases from V and 3 bases from J, the junction contained 10 bases not matched to a gene.

The chain's CDR3 is CASSGAGQGTYGYTF. The CDR3 DNA is TGTGCCAGCTCGGGGGCGGGACAGGGCACCTATGGCTACACCTTC. J is TRBJ1-2 and V is TRBV28; 9 bases agree with TRBD1. Germline-derived CDR1 and CDR2 are MDHEN and SYDVKM. The CDR3 has 15 amino acids. V gave up 8 bases and J gave up 4 bases; unmatched junction bases: 11.

This rearrangement joins TRBV7-2 to TRBJ2-3, with D hard to call. In germline, CDR1 is SGHTA, CDR2 FQGNSA. The germline V and J ends were trimmed by 2 bases and 6 bases, with 15 bases remaining between them. The CDR3 extends over 15 amino acids. The CDR3 sequence: CASSLMAPPRDTQYF. CDR3 nucleotides: TGTGCCAGCAGCTTAATGGCTCCCCCTAGGGATACGCAGTATTTT.

This clone was counted a few times. The chain joins TRBV19 to TRBJ2-1; tentatively, D is TRBD2 (7 bases). Germline V gives CDR1 LNHDA, CDR2 SQIVND (reference sequence). The CDR3 covers 16 residues. V lost 6 bases and J 3 bases, leaving 18 bases between the germline ends. CDR3 sequence (DNA): TGTGCCAGTAGAAACTTCGGGGAGGGGGACTACAATGAGCAGTTCTTC. This encodes CASRNFGEGDYNEQFF.

This clone has only one observation. The chain employs TRBV7-6 and TRBJ2-3; D gene ambiguous. The CDR3 consists of 16 residues. Trimming removed 0 bases at V and 2 bases at J, with 12 bases between. The V gene's germline CDR1 is SGHVS and CDR2 FNYEAQ. CDR3 region: CASSLARVFYTDTQYF. Here the CDR3 DNA reads TGTGCCAGCAGCTTAGCGCGAGTTTTTTACACAGATACGCAGTATTTT.

The rearrangement joins TRBV27 to TRBJ1-2; 8 bases line up with TRBD1. Germline V gene sequence: CDR1 MNHEY, CDR2 SMNVEV (reference sequence). Trimming took 0 bases from V and 5 from J; bases not matched to a gene: 8. This CDR3 spans 16 amino acids. CDR3 amino acids: CASSLSSTGAGYGYTF. The CDR3, as DNA: TGTGCCAGCAGTTTATCCTCGACAGGGGCCGGGTATGGCTACACCTTC.

The chain recombines TRBV2 with TRBJ2-1; TRBD2 might be the D (5 bases). Germline-derived CDR1 and CDR2 are SNHLY and FYNNEI. The CDR3 loop spans 11 amino acids. Deletions cut 8 bases from V and 3 bases from J, with 5 bases between. The CDR3, as DNA: TGTGCCAGCCGGGGCTACAATGAGCAGTTCTTC. Encoded protein: CASRGYNEQFF.